These 28 T cell receptor beta chains originate from one sample sequenced in a study of shared clonotypes between healthy human individuals (dated by TCRdb to about 2020). CD8 naive samples were CD45RO-negative cells positively selected for CCR7, giving a CD45RA+CCR7+ population that excluded TemRA cells. The library was built by means of the immunoSEQ multiplex PCR assay. TCRdb obtained this table from immuneACCESS and retained in-frame rearrangements with V and J assigned. These tables miss some clones; where compared with another copy, unresolved V genes account for less than half of the shortfall, and the remainder is unexplained. The sample table contains about 800,000 clones; only one count was recorded for about 96% of them. Jointly, the top ten make up roughly 0.23% of the sample. The sequencing sample was made of naive CD8+ T cells sorted from blood. The sample's cell subset or site label, decoded: CD45RA+CCR7+. These receptors were collected from a young man in good health.

The V call is TRBV29-1, the J call TRBJ1-2; D is perhaps TRBD1 (6 bases). Germline V gene sequence: CDR1 SQVTM, CDR2 ANQGSEA. The CDR3 has 12 residues. The V gene lost 4 bases and the J gene lost 5 bases, with 11 bases spanning the gap. CDR3 region: CSVAGDIYGYTF. CDR3 coding DNA: TGCAGCGTTGCCGGGGACATTTATGGCTACACCTTC. Looking up the rest from reference TRBV29-1 and TRBJ1-2 gives the full variable domain: SAVISQKPSRDICQRGTSLTIQCQVDSQVTMMFWYRQQPGQSLTLIATANQGSEATYESGFVIDKFPISRPNLTFSTLTVSNMSPEDSSIYLCSVAGDIYGYTFGSGTRLTVV.

This clone came up once. This rearrangement joins TRBV18 to TRBJ2-1, with D unresolved. Trimming shortened V by 6 bases and J by 0 bases, and 12 bases separated the two germline ends. The CDR3 loop spans 15 amino acids. Germline V lookup: CDR1 KGHSH, CDR2 LQKENI. The CDR3 is CASSSGLSSYNEQFF. The CDR3 region has the DNA TGTGCCAGCTCCTCAGGATTAAGCTCCTACAATGAGCAGTTCTTC.

This chain uses TRBV27 with TRBJ1-2; 8 bases agree with TRBD1. Germline values: CDR1 MNHEY, CDR2 SMNVEV (reference sequence). Trimming cost V 0 bases and J 5 bases; bases outside gene matches: 5. This CDR3 has 15 amino acids. CDR3 in amino acids: CASSLSGDRNYGYTF. Here the CDR3 DNA reads TGTGCCAGCAGTTTATCCGGGGACAGGAATTATGGCTACACCTTC.

About this clone itself: This same CDR3 is encoded by further DNA sequences in the sample. The rearrangement joins TRBV20-1 to TRBJ2-7; D not resolved. There are 11 residues in the CDR3. The V and J ends lost 5 bases and 3 bases respectively, with 8 bases between them. CDR1 is DFQATT and CDR2 is SNEGSKA in the germline V gene (reference sequence). The CDR3: CSARDLYEQYF. The DNA for the CDR3 is TGCAGTGCTCGCGACCTCTACGAGCAGTACTTC.

The chain uses TRBV7-9 and TRBJ2-7; D might be TRBD1 (6 bases). The V end was cut by 2 bases, the J end by 3 bases, with 17 bases between. This CDR3 is built from 16 residues. Looked up from germline, CDR1 is SEHNR and CDR2 is FQNEAQ (reference sequence). As DNA, the CDR3 is TGTGCCAGCAGCTTATATAGCCGCGGACAGTACTACGAGCAGTACTTC. It specifies CASSLYSRGQYYEQYF.

The chain combines TRBV5-1 with TRBJ2-5; the match to TRBD1 covers 9 bases. Germline loops: CDR1 SGHRS, CDR2 YFSETQ. The CDR3 has 17 amino acids. J gave up 5 bases and V 3 bases, and 14 bases lay outside the gene matches. The CDR3 reads CASSSAEDRGFLETQYF. The DNA for the CDR3 is TGCGCCAGCAGCTCCGCGGAGGACAGGGGATTTTTGGAGACCCAGTACTTC.

This clone was detected a few times. The chain recombines TRBV10-3 with TRBJ1-1; 9 positions match TRBD1. CDR1 and CDR2 (germline): ENHRY, SYGVKD. This CDR3 contains 15 residues. J lost 0 bases, V lost 3 bases, and 2 bases had no gene match. The DNA for the CDR3 is TGTGCCATCAGTGATGGGACAGGGATGAACACTGAAGCTTTCTTT. It yields the protein CAISDGTGMNTEAFF.

The V call is TRBV2, the J call TRBJ2-1, with unresolved D. Germline V gene sequence: CDR1 SNHLY, CDR2 FYNNEI. The germline V and J ends were trimmed by 6 bases and 11 bases, with 23 bases remaining between them. The CDR3 extends over 15 amino acids. This CDR3 reads CASRISWADGRQQFF. The CDR3 DNA is TGTGCCAGCAGGATTTCCTGGGCGGACGGCAGGCAGCAGTTCTTC.

About this clone itself: A read error may account for a junction end that differs from germline. CDR3 sequence reads: CASSLLRGQGRGQNF. The CDR3 region has the DNA TGTGCCAGCAGCTTATTAAGGGGCCAAGGACGGGGTCAGAACTTC. The V and J genes are TRBV13 and TRBJ2-4; D assignment may be TRBD1 or TRBD2 (5 bases each). The CDR3 covers 15 residues. The germline V gene encodes CDR1 PRHDT and CDR2 FYEKMQ (reference sequence).

V usage is TRBV7-3 and J usage is TRBJ2-1, with D possibly TRBD2 on 6 matching bases. Per germline, CDR1 SGHTA and CDR2 FQGTGA. Between the trimmed V and J ends, which lost 2 bases and 9 bases, there was a span of 8 bases. CDR3 length: 12 amino acids. CDR3 amino acids: CASSLAGREQFF. For the CDR3, the DNA is TGTGCCAGCAGCTTAGCGGGACGTGAGCAGTTCTTC.

The genes are TRBV19 and TRBJ2-1; 9 positions match TRBD2. V trimming: 5 bases; J trimming: 8 bases; junction bases outside the gene matches: 10. CDR1 and CDR2 from the germline V gene are LNHDA and SQIVND (reference sequence). This CDR3 contains 15 residues. Here the CDR3 DNA reads TGTGCCAGTAGTCCTCTAGCGGGATTAGTCGATGAGCAGTTCTTC. Amino acid sequence: CASSPLAGLVDEQFF.

This chain links TRBV7-3 with TRBJ1-2; D is unclear. V gave up 0 bases and J gave up 7 bases, with 15 bases separating them. This CDR3 is 15 amino acids long. The germline V gene has CDR1 SGHTA and CDR2 FQGTGA. The CDR3 is CASSLTVRSKAGYTF. The CDR3 nucleotides are TGTGCCAGCAGCTTAACGGTCAGGTCCAAGGCTGGCTACACCTTC.

The V and J genes are TRBV30 and TRBJ2-1; tentatively, D is TRBD1 (6 bases). The CDR3 spans 17 residues. Trimming stripped 0 bases from V and 4 bases from J, with 19 bases between. Germline V gene data show CDR1 as GTSNPN and CDR2 as SVGIG (reference sequence). The CDR3 sequence is CAWSVPLRDKGYNEQFF. CDR3 in DNA: TGTGCCTGGAGTGTCCCACTCCGGGACAAAGGGTACAATGAGCAGTTCTTC.

This clone occurred once. V usage is TRBV5-1 and J usage is TRBJ1-1, with D uncertain. The CDR3 covers 14 residues. V was shortened by 3 bases and J by 2 bases, with 11 bases between the two germline ends. Germline V CDR1 and CDR2: SGHRS, YFSETQ. CDR3 in DNA: TGCGCCAGCAGCTCTTACGGGAGTAACACTGAAGCTTTCTTT. Encoded protein: CASSSYGSNTEAFF.

The chain links TRBV2 to TRBJ2-1; TRBD2 is a possible D gene (5 bases). CDR3 length: 14 residues. Trimming stripped 7 bases from V and 2 bases from J, with 12 bases between. Germline V gives CDR1 SNHLY, CDR2 FYNNEI. For the CDR3, the DNA is TGTGCCAGCACGGGGTCCCTTACCTACAATGAGCAGTTCTTC. Translated, it gives CASTGSLTYNEQFF.

The chain joins TRBV6-5 to TRBJ1-4; unclear D gene. The CDR3 loop spans 14 amino acids. CDR1 and CDR2 from the germline V gene are MNHEY and SVGAGI. Deletions cut 7 bases from V and 1 base from J, with 10 bases between. CDR3 nucleotides: TGTGCCAGCAAGCACGGGAAAACTAATGAAAAACTGTTTTTT. Translation gives CASKHGKTNEKLFF.

This clone was counted once. The J gene is TRBJ2-1, the V gene TRBV19; tentatively, D is TRBD1 (6 bases). Germline lookup yields CDR1 LNHDA and CDR2 SQIVND (reference sequence). CDR3 length: 16 amino acids. The V and J ends lost 4 bases and 6 bases respectively, with 19 bases between them. CDR3 sequence reads: CASSTLTGLGRNEQFF. The CDR3 DNA is TGTGCCAGTAGTACCCTGACAGGTCTAGGGCGCAATGAGCAGTTCTTC.

The chain carries TRBV29-1 and TRBJ2-1; D uncertain. This CDR3 contains 14 residues. Germline assignment: CDR1 SQVTM and CDR2 ANQGSEA. Trimming took off 4 bases at V and 0 bases at J, with 10 bases between the two ends. The CDR3 is CSVVMAPSYNEQFF. DNA of the CDR3: TGCAGCGTTGTGATGGCGCCCTCCTACAATGAGCAGTTCTTC.

This clone was counted a single time. The rearrangement uses TRBV14 and TRBJ2-1; 8 bases agree with TRBD1. The CDR3 length is 16 residues. Trimming at V came to 0 bases and at J to 8 bases, leaving 9 bases not matched to a gene. Germline V lookup: CDR1 SGHDN, CDR2 FVKESK. CDR3 sequence: CASSQDGDRSVDEQFF. The CDR3 nucleotides are TGTGCCAGCAGCCAAGATGGGGACAGGTCCGTCGATGAGCAGTTCTTC.

The chain couples TRBV2 to TRBJ1-5; weak D call: TRBD1 (6 bases). The V gene's germline CDR1 is SNHLY and CDR2 FYNNEI. The CDR3 length is 13 residues. V lost 3 bases, J lost 7 bases, and 10 bases lay in between. The CDR3 region has the DNA TGTGCCAGCAGTGAGGGGGCAGGACAGCCCCAGCATTTT. Protein product: CASSEGAGQPQHF.

The rearrangement uses TRBV28 and TRBJ2-1; 11 nucleotides line up with TRBD2. The CDR3 runs to 14 residues. V trimming: 5 bases; J trimming: 16 bases; junction bases outside the gene matches: 13. Germline V gene data show CDR1 as MDHEN and CDR2 as SYDVKM. The CDR3 nucleotides read TGTGCCAGCAGTCGTTCTCATTCACTAGCGGGGGTTTTCTTC. Its translation: CASSRSHSLAGVFF. The entire variable domain, with the rest obtained from reference TRBV28 and TRBJ2-1, is as follows: DVKVTQSSRYLVKRTGEKVFLECVQDMDHENMFWYRQDPGLGLRLIYFSYDVKMKEKGDIPEGYSVSREKKERFSLILESASTNQTSMYLCASSRSHSLAGVFFGPGTRLTVL.

The V and J genes are TRBV19 and TRBJ2-1, with D perhaps matching TRBD1 (5 bases). Germline CDR1 reads LNHDA; CDR2 reads SQIVND (reference sequence). There are 16 residues in the CDR3. V gave up 2 bases and J gave up 5 bases, with 16 bases separating them. The CDR3 nucleotides are TGTGCCAGTAGTATACTCGGTCAGGGATGGGACAATGAGCAGTTCTTC. The encoded protein is CASSILGQGWDNEQFF.

The chain joins TRBV7-2 to TRBJ2-7; 7 bases are shared with TRBD2. The CDR3 sequence is 18 residues long. Germline CDR1 reads SGHTA; CDR2 reads FQGNSA. V lost 2 bases and J lost 0; bases outside the gene matches: 13. The CDR3 nucleotides read TGTGCCAGCAGCTTACCCCAGACGGCGGGAGCTTTCTCCTACGAGCAGTACTTC. Encoded protein: CASSLPQTAGAFSYEQYF.

This clone has a single count. The chain employs TRBV6-6 and TRBJ2-1; D is unclear. This CDR3 region has 15 residues. Germline values: CDR1 MNHNY, CDR2 SVGAGI (reference sequence). Trimming pared 2 bases from V and 1 base from J, leaving 9 bases between. CDR3 region: CASSYDPSSYNEQFF. DNA of the CDR3: TGTGCCAGCAGTTACGACCCGAGTTCCTACAATGAGCAGTTCTTC.

This clone was detected a few times. This chain connects TRBV7-8 to TRBJ2-1, with unresolved D. CDR1 is SGHVS and CDR2 is FQNEAQ in the germline V gene. Trimming took off 2 bases at V and 8 bases at J, with 7 bases between the two ends. The CDR3 extends over 12 amino acids. Here the CDR3 reads CASSLWMDEQFF. CDR3 bases: TGTGCCAGCAGCTTATGGATGGATGAGCAGTTCTTC.

The CDR3 DNA reads as TGTGCCAGCAGCTTTACCGGGACTAGTGAGCAGTTCTTC. This gives the protein CASSFTGTSEQFF. The gene calls are TRBV7-6 and TRBJ2-1, with 8 positions matching TRBD2. J gave up 9 bases and V 3 bases, and 4 bases lay outside the gene matches. Germline values: CDR1 SGHVS, CDR2 FNYEAQ. CDR3 length equals 13 residues. Full variable domain (missing parts from reference TRBV7-6 and TRBJ2-1): GAGVSQSPRYKVTKRGQDVALRCDPISGHVSLYWYRQALGQGPEFLTYFNYEAQQDKSGLPNDRFSAERPEGSISTLTIQRTEQRDSAMYRCASSFTGTSEQFFGPGTRLTVL.

The rearrangement joins TRBV7-2 to TRBJ2-7; 11 nucleotides align to TRBD1. Germline lookup yields CDR1 SGHTA and CDR2 FQGNSA. CDR3 length equals 14 residues. V shed 7 bases and J 6 bases; nucleotides not matched to a gene: 8. For the CDR3, the DNA is TGTGCCAGCAACCCAGCGGGGACAGGGGGCGAGCAGTACTTC. Translated: CASNPAGTGGEQYF.

The gene calls are TRBV5-4 and TRBJ2-7; a possible D gene is TRBD2 (6 bases). The CDR3 loop spans 14 amino acids. V was cut by 2 bases and J by 1 base, with 10 bases left in between. The germline CDR1 and CDR2 sequences are SGHNT and YYREEE (reference sequence). The CDR3 here is CASSFEEGSYEQYF. CDR3 nucleotide sequence: TGTGCCAGCAGCTTTGAGGAGGGATCCTACGAGCAGTACTTC.